Following are 15 T cell receptor beta chains from one sample sequenced in a study of T-cell memory formation after mild COVID-19. TCRdb reanalysed the 5' RACE reads using MiXCR and keeps one entry per CDR3 protein. The table records some 490,000 distinct CDR3 sequences, roughly 20% of them present only once. Sequencing was carried out using PBMCs or a T cell subset sorted from them (not recorded which). These receptors were taken from an adult woman who had mild COVID-19 (a few samples of this study predate the infection). Cell type and time point are not known.

This clonotype has a handful of counts. The chain links TRBV12-3 or TRBV12-4 to TRBJ2-3, with D tentatively TRBD2 (7 bases). Trimming pared 4 bases from V and 4 bases from J, leaving 9 bases between. CDR3 length: 13 residues. Written as DNA, the CDR3 is TGTGCCAGCAGTTGGGGGGGGCCAGATACGCAGTATTTT. It specifies CASSWGGPDTQYF.

The chain recombines TRBV2 with TRBJ1-5; possible D gene TRBD1, 6 bases. There are 15 residues in the CDR3. Germline values: CDR1 SNHLY, CDR2 FYNNEI. Trimming took 6 bases from V and 2 from J, leaving 14 bases between them. The CDR3 bases are TGTGCCAGCAGCACAGGGAGTATTCGCAATCAGCCCCAGCATTTT. Encoded protein: CASSTGSIRNQPQHF. Full variable domain (rest looked up from reference TRBV2 and TRBJ1-5): EPEVTQTPSHQVTQMGQEVILRCVPISNHLYFYWYRQILGQKVEFLVSFYNNEISEKSEIFDDQFSVERPDGSNFTLKIRSTKLEDSAMYFCASSTGSIRNQPQHFGDGTRLSIL.

V is TRBV5-1 and J is TRBJ2-4, with 12 bases matching TRBD1. V lost 3 bases and J lost 5; bases outside the gene matches: 3. The V gene's germline CDR1 is SGHRS and CDR2 YFSETQ. The length of the CDR3 is 15 residues. The CDR3 region has the DNA TGCGCCAGCAGCTCGGGACAGGGGGCACAAAACATTCAGTACTTC. Amino acids: CASSSGQGAQNIQYF. The entire variable domain, with the rest obtained from reference TRBV5-1 and TRBJ2-4, is as follows: KAGVTQTPRYLIKTRGQQVTLSCSPISGHRSVSWYQQTPGQGLQFLFEYFSETQRNKGNFPGRFSGRQFSNSRSEMNVSTLELGDSALYLCASSSGQGAQNIQYFGAGTRLSVL.

J is TRBJ1-6 and V is TRBV7-9; no clear D. The V gene lost 1 base and the J gene lost 7 bases, with 5 bases spanning the gap. Germline values: CDR1 SEHNR, CDR2 FQNEAQ (reference sequence). The CDR3 is made up of 13 amino acids. The CDR3 reads CASSLETNSPLHF. The CDR3 DNA is TGTGCCAGCAGCTTAGAGACCAATTCACCCCTCCACTTT.

This clonotype turned up a few times. The chain carries TRBV12-3 or TRBV12-4 and TRBJ2-7; 12 bases match TRBD2. The length of the CDR3 is 15 residues. With 6 bases clipped from V and 7 bases from J, the junction kept 10 bases outside the gene matches. Here the CDR3 DNA reads TGTGCCAGCAGCCCCTGGACTAGCGGGATCGGGGAGCAGTACTTC. Amino acids: CASSPWTSGIGEQYF.

V usage is TRBV20-1 and J usage is TRBJ1-1; TRBD1 matches 9 bases. Unmatched junction bases numbered 2, after V lost 3 bases and J lost 3 bases. Germline V gives CDR1 DFQATT, CDR2 SNEGSKA (reference sequence). The CDR3 spans 13 residues. The CDR3 loop reads CSARDRGHTEAFF. CDR3 in DNA: TGCAGTGCTAGGGACAGGGGCCACACTGAAGCTTTCTTT.

This clonotype was seen a handful of times. The chain uses TRBV12-3 or TRBV12-4 and TRBJ1-1, with TRBD1 as a possible D gene (5 bases). There are 12 residues in the CDR3. V shed 6 bases and J shed 11 bases, with 16 bases lying between them. CDR3: CASRRDRAEAFF. The CDR3 nucleotides read TGTGCCAGCAGGAGGGACCGGGCGGAGGCTTTCTTT.

The chain couples TRBV7-9 to TRBJ1-1, with a tentative D call TRBD1 (6 bases). CDR1 is SEHNR and CDR2 is FQNEAQ in the germline V gene (reference sequence). V lost 5 bases and J 8 bases, leaving 9 bases between the germline ends. CDR3 length: 11 residues. The CDR3 region has the DNA TGTGCCAGCAGCAAGGACAGAGAAGCTTTCTTT. Translation gives CASSKDREAFF.

This clonotype has only a few counts. V is TRBV30 and J is TRBJ2-1; tentatively, D is TRBD1 or TRBD2 (6 bases each). Germline V gene data show CDR1 as GTSNPN and CDR2 as SVGIG (reference sequence). V gave up 8 bases and J gave up 4 bases, with 15 bases separating them. The CDR3 sequence is 13 residues long. CDR3: CALRGDSYNEQFF. The CDR3 DNA reads as TGTGCCCTGAGGGGGGATTCGTACAATGAGCAGTTCTTC.

There are a few counts of this clonotype. The chain has TRBV20-1 and TRBJ2-7, with no clear D. CDR1 DFQATT and CDR2 SNEGSKA come from the germline V gene (reference sequence). Trimming pared 0 bases from V and 3 bases from J, leaving 6 bases between. The length of the CDR3 is 12 residues. This CDR3 reads CSARDPGYEQYF. CDR3 coding DNA: TGCAGTGCTAGAGATCCTGGCTACGAGCAGTACTTC.

This chain connects TRBV29-1 to TRBJ1-2, with a possible D match to TRBD1 (5 bases). CDR3 length: 14 amino acids. V lost 4 bases and J lost 0, with 12 bases in between. Germline values: CDR1 SQVTM, CDR2 ANQGSEA. The DNA of the CDR3 is TGCAGCGTTGTCCGGCAGGGTACTAACTATGGCTACACCTTC. Amino acids: CSVVRQGTNYGYTF. The complete variable domain, with remaining parts taken from reference TRBV29-1 and TRBJ1-2, reads SAVISQKPSRDICQRGTSLTIQCQVDSQVTMMFWYRQQPGQSLTLIATANQGSEATYESGFVIDKFPISRPNLTFSTLTVSNMSPEDSSIYLCSVVRQGTNYGYTFGSGTRLTVV.

The gene calls are TRBV6-2 or TRBV6-3 and TRBJ2-5; D is unclear. Germline assignment: CDR1 MNHEY and CDR2 SVGEGT. The CDR3 sequence is 11 residues long. Trimming cost V 7 bases and J 5 bases, with 8 bases left between them. CDR3 region: CASKVLETQYF. CDR3 coding DNA: TGTGCCAGCAAGGTCCTGGAGACCCAGTACTTC.

This clonotype was counted between two and nine times. V usage is TRBV29-1 and J usage is TRBJ2-7, with TRBD1 matching over 8 bases. The V and J ends lost 6 bases and 2 bases, in that order; junction bases with no gene match: 3. The CDR3 loop spans 12 amino acids. Germline V CDR1 and CDR2: SQVTM, ANQGSEA. The CDR3 loop reads CSVTGQAYEQYF. The CDR3 nucleotides read TGCAGCGTAACGGGACAGGCCTACGAGCAGTACTTC.

The rearrangement links TRBV27 to TRBJ2-3; D call uncertain. V lost 0 bases to trimming and J lost 0 bases, with 4 bases between them. Looked up from germline, CDR1 is MNHEY and CDR2 is SMNVEV (reference sequence). The CDR3 is 14 residues long. CDR3 region: CASSLSSSTDTQYF. In DNA, the CDR3 is TGTGCCAGCAGTTTATCGTCAAGCACAGATACGCAGTATTTT.

The rearrangement joins TRBV29-1 to TRBJ1-5; D remains unclear. Trimming left V 6 bases short and J 2 bases short, with 11 bases between. The CDR3 covers 13 residues. CDR1 and CDR2 from the germline V gene are SQVTM and ANQGSEA. CDR3 DNA: TGCAGCGTGGGAGTGGGAGGCAATCAGCCCCAGCATTTT. It specifies CSVGVGGNQPQHF.